What follows are 7 T cell receptor beta chains derived from one specimen sequenced in a study of CD8+CD57+ T cells in acquired aplastic anemia. Genomic DNA served as template for TCR beta VDJ and CDR3 profiling. TCRdb ran MiXCR on the reads and lists one entry per CDR3 protein. The table has 200,000 or so distinct CDR3 sequences, less than 65% seen once. Specimen: sorted CD4+, CD8+, or CD8+CD57+ T cells (not recorded which) from PBMCs. The source is a human donor with severe aplastic anemia or a healthy control (not recorded which).

This clonotype was seen a few times. The chain combines TRBV7-2 with TRBJ2-3, with 7 bases lining up with TRBD1. This CDR3 spans 16 amino acids. V dropped 4 bases and J dropped 4; count of bases not matched to a gene: 11. Germline lookup yields CDR1 SGHTA and CDR2 FQGNSA. The CDR3 here is CASSSRTGLAADTQYF. The CDR3 nucleotides are TGTGCCAGCAGCTCTCGGACAGGCCTCGCAGCAGATACGCAGTATTTT.

The chain uses TRBV5-1 and TRBJ1-2, with D tentatively TRBD1 (6 bases). The germline V gene has CDR1 SGHRS and CDR2 YFSETQ. The CDR3 spans 14 residues. Trimming cost V 5 bases and J 6 bases, with 17 bases left between them. The CDR3 reads CASRLYRVHDGYTF. In nucleotides, the CDR3 is TGCGCCAGCAGGCTTTACAGGGTCCACGATGGCTACACCTTC.

Many counts were recorded for this clonotype. The chain uses TRBV12-5 and TRBJ2-3; 11 bases align to TRBD2. Germline V lookup: CDR1 LGHNT, CDR2 FRNRAP. V trimming: 0 bases; J trimming: 2 bases; junction bases outside the gene matches: 1. CDR3 length equals 16 residues. CDR3 nucleotide sequence: TGTGCTAGTGGTTTGGTGACTAGCGGGGCCACAGATACGCAGTATTTT. Protein product: CASGLVTSGATDTQYF.

J is TRBJ1-2 and V is TRBV6-5; D is undetermined. The CDR3 contains 12 residues. Germline V gene sequence: CDR1 MNHEY, CDR2 SVGAGI. V lost 2 bases and J 8 bases, leaving 9 bases between the germline ends. The chain's CDR3 is CASSYPSGGYTF. CDR3 bases: TGTGCCAGCAGTTACCCCTCCGGGGGCTACACCTTC.

V gene TRBV6-1 combines with J gene TRBJ2-7; TRBD1 matches 10 bases. The CDR3 consists of 17 residues. V was pared by 7 bases and J by 3 bases, with 15 bases of the junction left unmatched. Germline V gene sequence: CDR1 MNHNS, CDR2 SASEGT. The CDR3 reads CASMDWGQDRGHYEQYF. The DNA for the CDR3 is TGTGCCAGCATGGATTGGGGGCAAGACAGGGGGCACTACGAGCAGTACTTC.

This clonotype was seen many times. The V and J genes are TRBV12-5 and TRBJ2-5, with 15 nucleotides matching TRBD2. CDR1 is LGHNT and CDR2 is FRNRAP in the germline V gene. J lost 1 base, V lost 3 bases, and 3 bases had no gene match. The CDR3 consists of 17 residues. The CDR3 sequence is CASGLGLAGGAQETQYF. The CDR3 DNA follows: TGTGCTAGTGGTTTAGGACTAGCGGGGGGGGCCCAAGAGACCCAGTACTTC.

The rearrangement uses TRBV7-9 and TRBJ1-1; D gene uncertain. Between the trimmed V and J ends, which lost 1 base and 1 base, there was a span of 10 bases. From germline, CDR1 is SEHNR and CDR2 FQNEAQ (reference sequence). The CDR3 contains 15 residues. CDR3 sequence reads: CASSLVTGWNTEAFF. The CDR3 coding sequence is TGTGCCAGCAGCTTAGTTACGGGCTGGAACACTGAAGCTTTCTTT.